Listed below are T cell receptor beta chains from one sample, sequenced in a study of memory CD4+ T cells and cytomegalovirus serostatus. The data were produced by immunoSEQ multiplex PCR, yet TCRdb's version contains in-frame clones alone and is incomplete. Of about 31,000 clones detected, under 80% appear once; the ten largest clones hold roughly 0.63%. Material: memory CD4+ T cells from blood. The receptors were gathered from an adult in good health and CMV-seronegative. Some clones in this sample may be carry-over from other donors' samples. CDR3s include the opening cysteine and the closing phenylalanine or tryptophan. Each record gives: V gene, clone size, J gene, D gene, CDR3 protein, CDR3 DNA. D genes are given only for firm matches. Size values are once, few and many counts, or a class for expanded clones, and some rows have none.

>TRBV11-3|NA|TRBJ1-3|NA
CASSLGKFDSPSGNTIYF
TGTGCCAGCAGCTTAGGAAAATTCGACAGCCCCTCTGGAAACACCATATATTTT
>TRBV28|NA|TRBJ1-2|NA
CASSLWARGDYTF
TGTGCCAGCAGTTTATGGGCTCGGGGGGACTACACCTTC
>TRBV5-4|NA|TRBJ2-2|NA
CASSLEFNTGELFF
TGTGCCAGCAGCTTGGAATTTAACACCGGGGAGCTGTTTTTT
>TRBV7-2|NA|TRBJ2-7|NA
CASSLNGPGAGEQYF
TGTGCCAGCAGCTTAAATGGCCCAGGGGCAGGCGAGCAGTACTTC
>TRBV28|NA|TRBJ2-1|TRBD2
CATYSGGAREQFF
TGTGCCACCTATAGCGGGGGGGCTAGAGAGCAGTTCTTC
>TRBV5-1|NA|TRBJ2-3|TRBD2
CASSSSGGSTDTQYF
TGCGCCAGCAGCTCCAGCGGGGGTAGCACAGATACGCAGTATTTT
>TRBV7-9|NA|TRBJ2-6|NA
CASSRRGSSGANVLTF
TGTGCCAGCAGTCGAAGGGGTAGCTCTGGGGCCAACGTCCTGACTTTC
>TRBV7-6|NA|TRBJ2-5|NA
CASSLEGTRVTQYF
TGTGCCAGCAGCTTAGAGGGGACCAGGGTGACCCAGTACTTC
>TRBV6-1|few|TRBJ1-2|NA
CASSEGAGVRGYTF
TGTGCCAGCAGTGAAGGCGCAGGGGTAAGGGGCTACACCTTC
>TRBV6-6|NA|TRBJ2-7|TRBD1
CASRNTGAPPYEQYF
TGTGCCAGCAGAAATACAGGGGCCCCTCCCTACGAGCAGTACTTC
>TRBV6-1|NA|TRBJ2-4|NA
CASLGPKNIQYF
TGTGCCAGCCTCGGCCCGAAAAACATTCAGTACTTC
>TRBV4-3|few|TRBJ1-1|NA
CASSQVFEGRNTEAFF
TGCGCCAGCAGCCAAGTCTTTGAGGGGCGGAACACTGAAGCTTTCTTT
>TRBV4-1|once|TRBJ1-1|NA
CASSLSGTKNTEAFF
TGCGCCAGCAGCCTTTCCGGGACGAAGAACACTGAAGCTTTCTTT
>TRBV5-5|NA|TRBJ1-1|NA
CASRVKWGGTEAFF
TGTGCCAGCAGGGTCAAGTGGGGGGGCACTGAAGCTTTCTTT
>TRBV5-6|NA|TRBJ1-5|NA
CASSLRGAQPQHF
TGTGCCAGCAGCTTGCGTGGAGCCCAGCCCCAGCATTTT
>TRBV10-3|few|TRBJ1-1|NA
CAITGDMNTEAFF
TGTGCCATCACCGGGGACATGAACACTGAAGCTTTCTTT
>TRBV7-5|NA|TRBJ1-2|NA
CARSLGQAANYGYTF
TGTGCCAGAAGCTTAGGACAGGCGGCTAACTATGGCTACACCTTC
>TRBV2|NA|TRBJ2-1|NA
CASTGQINEQFF
TGTGCCAGCACCGGACAGATCAATGAGCAGTTCTTC
>TRBV6-1|NA|TRBJ2-7|NA
CASSEGVSGIIYEQYF
TGTGCCAGCAGTGAAGGGGTCAGTGGAATAATCTACGAGCAGTACTTC
>TRBV11-2|NA|TRBJ1-4|TRBD1
CASSLDRYRGREKLFF
TGTGCCAGCAGCTTAGATCGATACAGGGGGCGAGAAAAACTGTTTTTT
>TRBV9|NA|TRBJ1-5|NA
CASSTSDSINQPQHF
TGTGCCAGCAGCACCTCGGACAGCATCAATCAGCCCCAGCATTTT
>TRBV2|NA|TRBJ1-4|NA
CASSEGVRGKLFF
TGTGCCAGCAGTGAAGGGGTGAGGGGAAAACTGTTTTTT
>TRBV28|NA|TRBJ1-2|NA
CASTRPLLWAGYTF
TGTGCCAGCACCCGCCCCCTTTTGTGGGCTGGCTACACCTTC
>TRBV7-2|once|TRBJ1-2|NA
CASSLGEVGYTF
TGTGCCAGCAGCTTAGGGGAGGTCGGCTACACCTTC
>TRBV4-1|once|TRBJ2-4|NA
CASSRGHGTENKNIQYF
TGCGCCAGCAGCCGGGGACATGGAACCGAAAACAAAAACATTCAGTACTTC
>TRBV4-3|NA|TRBJ1-1|NA
CASSQRGEGTEAFF
TGCGCCAGCAGCCAAAGAGGGGAAGGAACTGAAGCTTTCTTT
>TRBV5-8|few|TRBJ2-5|TRBD2
CASSDQEAGGGETQYF
TGTGCCAGCAGTGACCAGGAAGCGGGGGGTGGAGAGACCCAGTACTTC
>TRBV19|once|TRBJ2-7|NA
CASSILGRDGEQYF
TGTGCCAGTAGTATTTTGGGACGGGATGGCGAGCAGTACTTC
>TRBV9|few|TRBJ1-5|TRBD1
CASSYTGGPQPQHF
TGTGCCAGCAGCTATACAGGGGGCCCTCAGCCCCAGCATTTT
>TRBV27|NA|TRBJ2-7|NA
CASSPTGGGWYEQYF
TGTGCCAGCAGTCCAACTGGGGGGGGCTGGTACGAGCAGTACTTC
>TRBV5-4|NA|TRBJ2-3|NA
CASSFVVDDTQYF
TGTGCCAGCAGCTTTGTGGTGGACGATACGCAGTATTTT
>TRBV2|NA|TRBJ1-1|NA
CASSDKYDTEAFF
TGTGCCAGCAGTGACAAGTACGACACTGAAGCTTTCTTT
>TRBV29-1|medium-sized|TRBJ1-2|TRBD1
CSADRGFGYTF
TGCAGCGCGGACAGGGGTTTTGGCTACACCTTC
>TRBV11-2|NA|TRBJ1-5|TRBD1
CASSLGGGSNQPQHF
TGTGCCAGCAGCTTAGGAGGGGGCAGCAATCAGCCCCAGCATTTT
>TRBV2|NA|TRBJ1-1|NA
CASNPNTEAFF
TGTGCCAGCAATCCGAACACTGAAGCTTTCTTT
>TRBV19|NA|TRBJ2-6|NA
CASKYRGGTSSGANVLTF
TGTGCCAGTAAATACAGGGGGGGCACCAGCTCTGGGGCCAACGTCCTGACTTTC
>TRBV4-2|NA|TRBJ1-3|NA
CASSARDKGVSSGNTIYF
TGTGCCAGCAGCGCGCGGGATAAGGGGGTGAGCTCTGGAAACACCATATATTTT
>TRBV19|few|TRBJ1-2|NA
CASSTPGLNYGYTF
TGTGCCAGTAGTACCCCCGGGCTGAACTATGGCTACACCTTC
>TRBV7-2|NA|TRBJ2-2|NA
CASSGTANTGELFF
TGTGCCAGCTCCGGGACTGCGAACACCGGGGAGCTGTTTTTT
>TRBV7-9|NA|TRBJ1-1|NA
CASSLVGGVRAFF
TGTGCCAGCAGCTTAGTTGGGGGCGTGAGAGCTTTCTTT
>TRBV19|once|TRBJ2-3|TRBD2
CASSPRTSGNRDTQYF
TGTGCCAGTAGTCCGCGGACTAGCGGAAATAGAGATACGCAGTATTTT
>TRBV27|NA|TRBJ2-7|TRBD1
CASNPTGTLSKQYF
TGTGCCAGCAACCCGACAGGGACGCTTAGCAAGCAGTACTTC
>TRBV11-2|NA|TRBJ1-2|NA
CASSWIRDNRGYTF
TGTGCCAGCAGCTGGATACGGGACAATCGGGGCTACACCTTC
>TRBV7-2|NA|TRBJ2-5|NA
CASSLAGTGSETQYF
TGTGCCAGCAGCTTAGCAGGTACAGGATCCGAGACCCAGTACTTC
>TRBV7-8|once|TRBJ1-2|NA
CASSRRDYGYTF
TGTGCCAGCAGCCGCCGGGACTATGGCTACACCTTC
>TRBV19|once|TRBJ1-1|NA
CASRNRLGYTEAFF
TGTGCCAGCAGAAACAGGTTAGGGTACACTGAAGCTTTCTTT
>TRBV7-2|NA|TRBJ1-6|NA
CASSLAPGHNSPLHF
TGTGCCAGCAGCTTAGCTCCGGGTCATAATTCACCCCTCCACTTT
>TRBV18|once|TRBJ2-1|TRBD1
CASSTRQGSNEQFF
TGTGCCAGCTCAACAAGACAGGGTTCCAATGAGCAGTTCTTC
>TRBV4-3|NA|TRBJ1-3|TRBD1
CASSPGTGDYSGNTIYF
TGCGCCAGCAGCCCAGGGACAGGGGACTACTCTGGAAACACCATATATTTT